This TCR beta chain was profiled in a study of blood T cell repertoires in COVID-19 (dated by TCRdb to 2020 to 2021). Study-level background: Samples from collaborators originated in the United States, Italy and Spain and spanned both the acute and convalescent phases of COVID-19. The prospective study material was composed of cDNA or gDNA derived from T cells, B-cell-depleted T cells, or PBMCs. The dataset comprised deeply sampled blood TCRbeta repertoires from subjects exposed to, actively infected with, or recovered from COVID-19. The repertoires were released in a freely available public database meant as a resource for research on the immune response to SARS-CoV-2. The samples were drawn from two sources: the first 160 participants of the ongoing ImmuneRACE study, and 1,254 subjects contributed by 6 global collaborators. Nearly every sample came with metadata listing a de-identified subject ID, COVID-19 status, age in years and sex. Where available, HLA class I and class II types were taken from metadata supplied by the sample provider and were not determined by assay-based typing.

This clone has just a few counts. Its binding antigen is unknown. It has no much larger one-base neighbor in the sample; base qualities were not kept. V is trimmed back by 3 bases and J by 1 base, and the junction contains 2 bases that no gene match accounts for. Per the germline V gene, LGHNA is the CDR1 and YNFKEQ is the CDR2. The CDR3 spans 14 residues, from the cysteine through the phenylalanine. Solely the CDR3 DNA is kept, with 42 bases framed from the first base. TCRbeta CDR3 regions were amplified from genomic DNA using the immunoSEQ Assay, a bias-controlled multiplex PCR. Per the source publication's procedure: Within the assay, amplification of reference gene primers was used to estimate how many nucleated cells each sample contained. To quantify the absolute abundance of each unique TCRbeta CDR3 rearrangement, sequence reads were collapsed and filtered. For each sample, productive Simpson clonality was calculated by taking the square root of Simpson's diversity index across productive rearrangements. In TCRdb, the immuneACCESS table is reduced to in-frame sequences with V and J assigned. These tables do not hold every clone; where another copy was compared, an unresolved V gene accounts for under half, and the others remain unexplained. The DNA was the basis for D and trimming; V, J and clone size are from that table. Present in this sample are some 150,000 clones, roughly 89% of which were seen just once. Approximately 4.3% of the sample goes to the ten largest clones.

Participants in the prospective study were aged roughly 18 to 95 years, lived in under 30 United States geographic areas, and enrolled through a virtual design. In the prospective study, participants were assigned to cohorts based on the clinical history participants reported in a screening survey and a study questionnaire. ImmuneRACE Cohort 3 recovered participants were defined by two consecutive negative NP/OP PCR tests, healthcare professional clearance, or symptom resolution. Each participant in the prospective study had whole blood, serum and a nasopharyngeal or oropharyngeal swab collected by mobile phlebotomists. Participants in the prospective study had the option to provide additional blood draws and questionnaires over a roughly two-month period. Before DNA extraction, blood samples from the prospective study were shipped at room temperature or frozen. Study-wide conclusions, independent of this receptor: The quantity of clinical and demographic metadata differed by source and by participant and was supplied without curation.

The V and J segments used are TRBV4-2 and TRBJ1-1, with 7 junctional bases fitting TRBD1. This TCR was recovered from a man aged 45-65 years who had recovered from COVID-19. Sequences were obtained from PBMCs or T cells enriched from blood (not recorded which). The CDR3 protein is CASSQTGWNTEAFF. The bases are TGTGCCAGCAGCCAGACAGGGTGGAACACTGAAGCTTTCTTT.